Described below is a single T cell receptor (beta chain) sequence and its context. This clonotype occurred many times. Its antigen remains unidentified. Base-call qualities are not available, and no considerably larger clone is one nucleotide away. These data are taken from a study of CD8+CD57+ T cells in acquired aplastic anemia listed by TCRdb under 2018. Describing the broader study: A mean of about 3.2 ug of DNA, ranging from roughly 0.19 to 27.4 ug, was extracted from sorted CD4+ and CD8+ cells. A CD8+CD57+ expansion meant a frequency higher than the mean frequency seen in healthy subjects. Here is what the overall study found, with its caveats: Patients and healthy controls showed no significant difference in CD8+ Simpson's diversity (P=0.060). Around 30 CD8+ CDR3 sequences were shared between patients and controls but appeared highly expressed in patients and within their immunodominant clones.

Genomic DNA was used as template for profiling of TCR beta VDJ combinations and CDR3 sequences. An Illumina HiSeq 2000 was used for TCR repertoire sequencing. On the study's bioinformatics: TRBV/TRBJ rearrangement plots, CDR3 size and DJ length profiles, and Simpson's diversity index were used to assess repertoires. The most abundant DNA sequence in the deep sequencing data was defined as the immunodominant clone. CDR3 amino acid sequences were screened for sharing across subjects and compared with published repertoires and the VDJdb database. TCRdb handled the public reads itself, with Q25 trimming in fastp and clone calling in MiXCR, and kept productive beta chains. CDR3 protein duplicates are merged, each entry listing the most common genes and DNA. TCRdb's processing, not the authors' own work, is the source of the V and J calls. The sample table holds about 200,000 distinct CDR3 sequences, of which approximately 60% were seen once. Roughly 64% of the sample belongs to the ten largest clones.

Patients chosen for sequencing had shown expansion of CD8+CD57+ cells by flow cytometry. All patients had severe acquired aplastic anemia diagnosed by International Study of Aplastic Anemia and Agranulocytosis and Camitta criteria. No patient had received any therapy when blood was sampled. TCR repertoires of sorted CD4+ and CD8+ blood T cells from severe aplastic anemia patients and healthy subjects were deep-sequenced in the study. Patients were enrolled under clinicaltrials.gov protocols 00001620, 01623167, 00001397, 00071045, 00081523 and 00961064 in the USA. Ficoll-Paque density gradient centrifugation was used to isolate peripheral blood mononuclear cells. CD4+ and CD8+ T cells were sorted by FACS or magnetic beads before DNA extraction. Trimming takes 3 bases from V and 4 bases from J, and the germline ends sit 5 bases apart. Counted from cysteine to phenylalanine, this CDR3 has 12 amino acids. Only CDR3 DNA is held: 36 bases, read in frame from base 1.

The receptor was derived from a human donor with aplastic anemia. The rearrangement joined TRBV12-3 or TRBV12-4 to TRBJ2-3; the D gene remains uncertain. Sequenced: sorted CD4+, CD8+, or CD8+CD57+ T cells (not recorded which) from PBMCs. The sequenced DNA: TGTGCCAGCAGTTTTATGGCAGATACGCAGTATTTT. The resulting protein is CASSFMADTQYF.